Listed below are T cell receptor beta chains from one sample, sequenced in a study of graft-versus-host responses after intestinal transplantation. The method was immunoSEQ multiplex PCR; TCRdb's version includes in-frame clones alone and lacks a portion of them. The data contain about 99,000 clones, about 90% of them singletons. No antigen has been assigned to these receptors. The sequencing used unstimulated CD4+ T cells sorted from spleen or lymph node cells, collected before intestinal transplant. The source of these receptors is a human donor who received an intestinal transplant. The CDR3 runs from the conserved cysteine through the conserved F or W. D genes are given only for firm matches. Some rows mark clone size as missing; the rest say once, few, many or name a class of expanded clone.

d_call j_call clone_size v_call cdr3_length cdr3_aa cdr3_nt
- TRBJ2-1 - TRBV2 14 CASIREISYNEQFF TGTGCCAGCATACGGGAGATATCCTACAATGAGCAGTTCTTC
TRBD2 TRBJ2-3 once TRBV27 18 CASSLKGRGGILADTQYF TGTGCCAGCAGTTTGAAGGGGCGGGGGGGCATTTTGGCAGATACGCAGTATTTT
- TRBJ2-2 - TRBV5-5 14 CASSRGQNTGELFF TGTGCCAGCAGCCGGGGCCAGAACACCGGGGAGCTGTTTTTT
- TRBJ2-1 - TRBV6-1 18 CASSEIGTGIGSYNEQFF TGTGCCAGCAGTGAAATCGGTACAGGGATAGGCTCCTACAATGAGCAGTTCTTC
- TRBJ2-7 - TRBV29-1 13 CSVDNGQTYEQYF TGCAGCGTTGACAATGGACAGACCTACGAGCAGTACTTC
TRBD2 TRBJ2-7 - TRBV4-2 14 CASSPGGLLDEQYF TGTGCCAGCAGCCCCGGGGGACTATTAGATGAGCAGTACTTC
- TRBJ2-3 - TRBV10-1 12 CASSANTDTQYF TGCGCCAGCAGTGCGAATACAGATACGCAGTATTTT
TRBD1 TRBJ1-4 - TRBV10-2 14 CASRPGTGDEKLFF TGCGCCAGCAGACCGGGGACAGGGGATGAAAAACTGTTTTTT
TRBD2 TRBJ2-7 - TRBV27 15 CASSSRTSGNYEQYF TGTGCCAGCAGTTCCCGGACTAGCGGGAACTACGAGCAGTACTTC
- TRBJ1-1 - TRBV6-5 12 CASLGGGTEAFF TGTGCCAGCCTAGGGGGGGGCACTGAAGCTTTCTTT
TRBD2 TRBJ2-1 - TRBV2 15 CASISGTRVLNEQFF TGTGCCAGCATCTCCGGGACTAGAGTTTTAAATGAGCAGTTCTTC
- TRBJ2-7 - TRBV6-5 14 CASSPGGSPWEQYF TGTGCCAGCAGTCCCGGGGGAAGCCCTTGGGAGCAGTACTTC
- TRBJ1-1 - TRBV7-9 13 CASSRTGQIEAFF TGTGCCAGCAGCCGAACTGGACAGATTGAAGCTTTCTTT
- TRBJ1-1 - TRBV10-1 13 CASSVGGGTEAFF TGCGCCAGCAGTGTGGGGGGGGGCACTGAAGCTTTCTTT
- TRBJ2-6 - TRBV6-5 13 CASLNSGANVLTF TGTGCCAGTCTGAACTCTGGGGCCAACGTCCTGACTTTC
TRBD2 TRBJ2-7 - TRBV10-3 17 CAISESLGLAGIYEQYF TGTGCCATCAGTGAGTCGTTAGGACTAGCGGGAATATACGAGCAGTACTTC
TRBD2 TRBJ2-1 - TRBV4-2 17 CASSQEGSSGRDNEQFF TGTGCCAGCAGCCAAGAGGGGTCCAGCGGGAGGGACAATGAGCAGTTCTTC
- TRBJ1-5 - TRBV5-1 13 CASSLGDNQPQHF TGCGCCAGCAGCTTGGGAGATAATCAGCCCCAGCATTTT
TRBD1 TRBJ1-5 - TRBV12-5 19 CASGWTGTGIFVSNQPQHF TGTGCTAGTGGTTGGACCGGGACAGGGATATTCGTTAGCAATCAGCCCCAGCATTTT
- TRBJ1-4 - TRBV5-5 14 CASSPSGRGEKLFF TGTGCCAGCAGCCCTTCGGGGAGGGGGGAAAAACTGTTTTTT
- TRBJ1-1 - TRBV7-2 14 CASSMSTVNYEAFF TGTGCCAGCAGCATGTCGACAGTAAACTATGAAGCTTTCTTT
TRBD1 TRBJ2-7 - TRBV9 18 CASSPTLSTWTGDYEQYF TGTGCCAGCAGCCCTACTCTATCGACTTGGACAGGGGATTACGAGCAGTACTTC
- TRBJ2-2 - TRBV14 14 CASSQEEGTGELFF TGTGCCAGCAGCCAAGAGGAGGGGACCGGGGAGCTGTTTTTT
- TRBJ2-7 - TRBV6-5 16 CASSYQFRRASYEQYF TGTGCCAGCAGTTACCAGTTCCGCAGGGCCTCCTACGAGCAGTACTTC
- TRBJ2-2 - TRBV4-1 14 CASSSDYYTGELFF TGCGCCAGCAGCTCGGACTATTACACCGGGGAGCTGTTTTTT
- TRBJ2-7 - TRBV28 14 CASRGPGGTDEQYF TGTGCCAGCAGAGGCCCTGGGGGTACGGACGAGCAGTACTTC
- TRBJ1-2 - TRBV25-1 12 CASSEGSYGYTF TGTGCCAGCAGTGAAGGAAGCTATGGCTACACCTTC
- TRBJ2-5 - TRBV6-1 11 CASSDTGTQYF TGTGCCAGCAGTGATACGGGGACCCAGTACTTC
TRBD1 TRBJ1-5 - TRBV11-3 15 CASSFLGQQNQPQHF TGTGCCAGCAGCTTCCTGGGACAGCAAAATCAGCCCCAGCATTTT
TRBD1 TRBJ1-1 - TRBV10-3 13 CASRGQGGTEAFF TGTGCCTCCCGGGGACAGGGTGGAACTGAAGCTTTCTTT
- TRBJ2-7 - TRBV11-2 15 CASSPLDSPGVEQYF TGTGCCAGCAGCCCCCTCGACTCTCCTGGAGTCGAGCAGTACTTC
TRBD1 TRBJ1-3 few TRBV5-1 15 CASSKRQGSGNTIYF TGCGCCAGCAGCAAAAGACAGGGTTCTGGAAACACCATATATTTT
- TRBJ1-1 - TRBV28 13 CASANRRNTEAFF TGTGCCAGCGCGAACAGGAGGAACACTGAAGCTTTCTTT
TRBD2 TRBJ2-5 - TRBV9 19 CASSVGLGNSAGGPKTQYF TGTGCCAGCAGCGTAGGGTTGGGAAACTCAGCGGGGGGGCCGAAGACCCAGTACTTC
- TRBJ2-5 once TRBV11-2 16 CASSLDNVGSQETQYF TGTGCCAGCAGCTTAGATAACGTTGGCAGCCAAGAGACCCAGTACTTC
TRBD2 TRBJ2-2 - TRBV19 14 CASQTAGVAGVLFF TGTGCCAGTCAGACTGCGGGAGTAGCGGGGGTGCTGTTTTTT
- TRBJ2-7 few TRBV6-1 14 CASSESRVSYEQYF TGTGCCAGCAGTGAAAGTAGGGTCTCCTACGAGCAGTACTTC
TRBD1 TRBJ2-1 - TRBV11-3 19 CASSLGFSDRGRWDNEQFF TGTGCCAGCAGCTTAGGGTTCTCGGACAGGGGGCGTTGGGACAATGAGCAGTTCTTC